This is a list of T cell receptor beta chains from one sample in a study of cytomegalovirus exposure and HLA in healthy donors. Clones were read by immunoSEQ multiplex PCR, and TCRdb kept only the in-frame ones, dropping some. The table shows 100,000 to 150,000 clones, with roughly 94% occurring only once. Sequenced: PBMCs. These receptors were collected from a woman aged 18-29 years in good health and CMV-seronegative. Each CDR3 is given with its conserved first and last residue. A D gene is named only where the DNA matches it firmly. Size tells how often a clone was seen (once, few, many) or the class of an expanded clone, and some rows leave it out.

>TRBD1|.|TRBJ2-1|TRBV28
CASSSETGTGFTKFF
TGTGCCAGCAGTTCCGAAACCGGGACAGGGTTCACGAAGTTCTTC
>.|.|TRBJ1-2|TRBV28
CASRVQGGYYYGYTF
TGTGCCAGCAGGGTACAGGGCGGGTATTACTATGGCTACACCTTC
>.|.|TRBJ1-1|TRBV19
CASSQRGGFTEAFF
TGTGCCAGTAGTCAGCGGGGCGGTTTCACTGAAGCTTTCTTT
>.|.|TRBJ1-1|TRBV4-1
CASSQEARGGRAFF
TGCGCCAGCAGCCAAGAAGCGAGGGGGGGAAGGGCTTTCTTT
>.|.|TRBJ2-1|TRBV6-5
CASSYGGRHNEQFF
TGTGCCAGCAGTTACGGGGGCCGACACAATGAGCAGTTCTTC
>.|once|TRBJ2-7|TRBV21-1
CASSKGQGPFYEQYF
TGTGCCAGCAGCAAGGGACAGGGCCCTTTCTACGAGCAGTACTTC
>.|.|TRBJ1-1|TRBV6-1
CASSEGGVPWGSASTEAFF
TGTGCCAGCAGTGAAGGGGGGGTGCCCTGGGGATCGGCGAGCACTGAAGCTTTCTTT
>.|.|TRBJ2-4|TRBV18
CASSRTGDAAKNIQYF
TGTGCCAGCTCACGAACGGGGGATGCGGCCAAAAACATTCAGTACTTC
>TRBD1|.|TRBJ1-2|TRBV13
CASSRYGTGGLGYTF
TGTGCCAGCAGCAGATACGGGACAGGGGGCCTTGGCTACACCTTC
>.|.|TRBJ1-1|TRBV4-1
CASSQPNTEAFF
TGCGCCAGCAGCCAACCTAACACTGAAGCTTTCTTT
>.|.|TRBJ1-2|TRBV19
CASSMDGGNYGYTF
TGTGCCAGTAGTATGGACGGAGGAAACTATGGCTACACCTTC
>.|.|TRBJ2-6|TRBV9
CASSVAKGAGANVLTF
TGTGCCAGCAGCGTAGCCAAAGGAGCCGGGGCCAACGTCCTGACTTTC
>.|.|TRBJ1-5|TRBV19
CASSIGQISNQPQHF
TGTGCCAGTAGTATAGGGCAGATAAGCAATCAGCCCCAGCATTTT
>TRBD1|.|TRBJ2-2|TRBV2
CASRPGFGQGAGRFVTGELFF
TGTGCCAGCAGGCCGGGCTTTGGACAGGGGGCAGGAAGGTTTGTCACCGGGGAGCTGTTTTTT
>.|.|TRBJ1-2|TRBV2
CASSDLGGYTF
TGTGCCAGCAGTGACCTAGGTGGCTACACCTTC
>TRBD1|.|TRBJ1-2|TRBV29-1
CSVGPAGGAEGYTF
TGCAGCGTTGGTCCTGCAGGGGGCGCAGAGGGCTACACCTTC
>TRBD2|few|TRBJ2-3|TRBV6-6
CASSRLAGVRDTQYF
TGTGCCAGTTCCCGACTAGCGGGGGTGAGAGATACGCAGTATTTT
>.|.|TRBJ1-2|TRBV29-1
CSVPEVGGGYTF
TGCAGCGTCCCGGAGGTGGGGGGTGGCTACACCTTC
>.|.|TRBJ2-1|TRBV6-4
CASRDTAGSPNEQFF
TGTGCCAGCAGAGACACAGCGGGCTCACCCAATGAGCAGTTCTTC
>.|.|TRBJ2-5|TRBV6-5
CASSYGGLRETQYF
TGTGCCAGCAGTTACGGCGGCCTGAGGGAGACCCAGTACTTC
>.|.|TRBJ1-4|TRBV28
CASGYGGKLFF
TGTGCCAGCGGATACGGAGGAAAACTGTTTTTT
>.|.|TRBJ2-7|TRBV19
CASSMFLSREQYF
TGTGCCAGTAGTATGTTTTTGTCTCGCGAGCAGTACTTC
>TRBD1|.|TRBJ2-3|TRBV28
CASRGQGSYLDTQYF
TGTGCCAGCAGAGGACAGGGGTCGTATCTAGATACGCAGTATTTT
>TRBD1|.|TRBJ2-1|TRBV10-3
CAISGDRVSYNEQFF
TGTGCCATCAGTGGGGACAGGGTCTCCTACAATGAGCAGTTCTTC
>TRBD1|.|TRBJ2-7|TRBV27
CASRRQGIYEQYF
TGTGCCAGCAGGAGACAGGGAATCTACGAGCAGTACTTC
>.|.|TRBJ1-1|TRBV4-1
CASSQTSPGGPEAFF
TGCGCCAGCAGCCAAACCTCACCGGGGGGCCCTGAAGCTTTCTTT
>TRBD1|.|TRBJ1-1|TRBV27
CASKRSGGLNTEAFF
TGTGCCAGCAAACGCTCAGGGGGCCTGAACACTGAAGCTTTCTTT
>.|.|TRBJ2-2|TRBV28
CASTQTGTPNTGELFF
TGTGCCAGCACCCAAACCGGGACACCGAACACCGGGGAGCTGTTTTTT
>.|.|TRBJ1-5|TRBV4-1
CASSHRADQPQHF
TGCGCCAGCAGCCACAGGGCCGATCAGCCCCAGCATTTT
>.|.|TRBJ2-6|TRBV5-4
CASSLGSGASSGANVLTF
TGTGCCAGCAGCTTGGGGTCAGGGGCCAGTTCTGGGGCCAACGTCCTGACTTTC
>TRBD1|.|TRBJ1-5|TRBV28
CASSGGQVNQPQHF
TGTGCCAGCAGCGGAGGACAGGTCAATCAGCCCCAGCATTTT
>TRBD2|.|TRBJ2-1|TRBV27
CASSRERASGTKQFF
TGTGCCAGCAGTCGGGAGCGGGCTAGCGGGACCAAGCAGTTCTTC
>.|few|TRBJ2-2|TRBV7-9
CASSLVSTGELFF
TGTGCCAGCAGCTTAGTGAGCACCGGGGAGCTGTTTTTT
>TRBD1|.|TRBJ2-3|TRBV6-5
CASRKGGPDTQYF
TGTGCCAGCAGGAAAGGGGGCCCGGATACGCAGTATTTT
>.|.|TRBJ2-4|TRBV9
CASSVEQGGNIQYF
TGTGCCAGCAGCGTAGAACAGGGTGGAAACATTCAGTACTTC
>TRBD2|once|TRBJ2-2|TRBV7-3
CASSPYGGARTGELFF
TGTGCCAGCAGCCCTTACGGGGGGGCCCGCACCGGGGAGCTGTTTTTT
>.|.|TRBJ1-2|TRBV6-5
CASSYGAGANYGYTF
TGTGCCAGCAGTTACGGTGCAGGGGCTAACTATGGCTACACCTTC
>TRBD1|.|TRBJ1-2|TRBV6-1
CASSSQGARNYGYTF
TGTGCCAGCAGTTCACAGGGGGCTCGGAACTATGGCTACACCTTC
>TRBD1|once|TRBJ1-1|TRBV7-9
CASSLVDRGAFF
TGTGCCAGCAGCTTAGTTGACAGGGGAGCTTTCTTT
>TRBD1|few|TRBJ1-1|TRBV7-6
CASSLGDRANTEAFF
TGTGCCAGCAGCTTGGGGGACAGGGCGAACACTGAAGCTTTCTTT
>TRBD1|.|TRBJ1-5|TRBV19
CASKRDRGWSNQPQHF
TGTGCCAGTAAGCGGGACAGGGGCTGGAGCAATCAGCCCCAGCATTTT
>.|few|TRBJ2-7|TRBV6-5
CASSYGGEQYF
TGTGCCAGCAGTTACGGCGGGGAGCAGTACTTC
>.|.|TRBJ2-2|TRBV6-1
CASSVSSAATGELFF
TGTGCCAGCAGTGTGTCTAGCGCTGCCACGGGGGAGCTGTTTTTT
>TRBD1|.|TRBJ2-6|TRBV5-1
CASSERTGGANVLTF
TGCGCCAGCAGTGAACGGACAGGGGGGGCCAACGTCCTGACTTTC
>TRBD2|.|TRBJ2-5|TRBV7-2
CASSLRAGGGTQYF
TGTGCCAGCAGCTTACGCGCGGGAGGGGGGACCCAGTACTTC
>TRBD2|.|TRBJ2-7|TRBV7-6
CASSPSVAGGPGEQYF
TGTGCCAGCAGCCCGTCTGTTGCGGGAGGGCCGGGGGAGCAGTACTTC
>.|.|TRBJ1-1|TRBV7-8
CASSLAIGTSTLLSTEAFF
TGTGCCAGCAGCTTAGCGATCGGGACTTCCACTCTACTTTCGACTGAAGCTTTCTTT
>TRBD2|.|TRBJ2-2|TRBV6-4
CASSGGDTGELFF
TGTGCCAGCAGCGGGGGGGACACCGGGGAGCTGTTTTTT
>TRBD1|.|TRBJ2-1|TRBV4-1
CASSQEHRGGYYEQFF
TGCGCCAGCAGCCAGGAACACAGGGGTGGTTACTATGAGCAGTTCTTC
>.|once|TRBJ2-7|TRBV5-6
CASSLGTGTYEQYF
TGTGCCAGCAGCTTGGGTACGGGGACCTACGAGCAGTACTTC
>.|.|TRBJ1-2|TRBV6-1
CASSDWEVSYGYTF
TGTGCCAGCAGTGATTGGGAGGTTTCCTATGGCTACACCTTC
>.|.|TRBJ2-1|TRBV7-3
CASSLSIDNEQFF
TGTGCCAGCAGCTTGTCCATAGACAATGAGCAGTTCTTC
>TRBD1|.|TRBJ1-1|TRBV4-2
CASSQDRMDRFIRGVNTEAFF
TGTGCCAGCAGCCAAGATCGTATGGATCGTTTTATCAGGGGGGTAAACACTGAAGCTTTCTTT
>.|.|TRBJ1-1|TRBV28
CASKEGDTEAFF
TGTGCCAGCAAAGAAGGAGACACTGAAGCTTTCTTT
>.|.|TRBJ2-3|TRBV5-4
CASSLWTGDTQYF
TGTGCCAGCAGCTTGTGGACTGGAGATACGCAGTATTTT
>.|few|TRBJ2-7|TRBV29-1
CSVQASGYEQYF
TGCAGCGTGCAGGCCTCAGGGTACGAGCAGTACTTC
>.|.|TRBJ1-2|TRBV14
CASSQNRQDAGLGYGYTF
TGTGCCAGCAGCCAAAATCGACAGGACGCTGGGCTCGGCTATGGCTACACCTTC
>.|.|TRBJ1-3|TRBV30
CAWSPADTIYF
TGTGCCTGGAGCCCAGCGGACACCATATATTTT
>TRBD2|.|TRBJ2-7|TRBV6-1
CASRPRLAGDYEQYF
TGTGCCAGCAGACCCCGACTAGCGGGGGACTACGAGCAGTACTTC
>TRBD2|.|TRBJ2-3|TRBV28
CASSSGGGADTQYF
TGTGCCAGCAGTTCCGGGGGGGGCGCAGATACGCAGTATTTT